Listed here are 22 T cell receptor beta chains from one sample, sequenced in a study of TIL therapy for anti-PD-1-resistant metastatic lung cancer. The time point is: pre-treatment sample, taken before nivolumab and TIL therapy. Pleural nodules or supraclavicular lymph nodes made up most of the excised metastases sampled. Sequencing used immunoSEQ v3. Sequenced by immunoSEQ multiplex PCR; TCRdb stores in-frame clones only, minus some. The table shows more than 20,000 clones, with 63% occurring only once. The sample in question was tumor tissue, obtained at baseline. These receptors were taken from a woman aged 25-85 years with non-small cell lung cancer.

The gene calls are TRBV11-2 and TRBJ2-3, with TRBD2 matching over 8 bases. Germline loops: CDR1 SGHAT, CDR2 FQNNGV. This CDR3 has 15 residues. J lost 3 bases, V lost 7 bases, and 9 bases had no gene match. The chain's CDR3 is CASTGAGVGTDTQYF. The DNA of the CDR3 is TGTGCCAGCACCGGAGCGGGAGTGGGAACAGATACGCAGTATTTT.

This clone was seen a few times. The rearrangement links TRBV5-1 to TRBJ2-7; 8 bases map to TRBD2. The CDR3 totals 17 residues. V gave up 4 bases and J gave up 2 bases; unmatched junction bases: 14. Germline values: CDR1 SGHRS, CDR2 YFSETQ. Here the CDR3 reads CASSLALLGTSPYEQYF. In nucleotides, the CDR3 is TGCGCCAGCAGCCTGGCCCTGCTAGGGACTAGTCCCTACGAGCAGTACTTC.

This rearrangement joins TRBV6-5 to TRBJ1-2; a possible D gene is TRBD1 (5 bases). Germline V gene sequence: CDR1 MNHEY, CDR2 SVGAGI. V was pared by 8 bases and J by 7 bases, with 17 bases between. The length of the CDR3 is 13 residues. The chain's CDR3 is CASRMGRSAGYTF. The CDR3 DNA sequence: TGTGCCAGCCGAATGGGACGTTCGGCTGGCTACACCTTC.

This chain connects TRBV30 to TRBJ2-3; 9 bases map to TRBD1. Looked up from germline, CDR1 is GTSNPN and CDR2 is SVGIG (reference sequence). V shed 1 base and J 5 bases; nucleotides not matched to a gene: 1. CDR3 length: 13 amino acids. CDR3 loop: CAWSGTGEDTQYF. The CDR3 nucleotides are TGTGCCTGGAGTGGGACAGGGGAAGATACGCAGTATTTT.

This sequence joins TRBV19 and TRBJ2-1, with TRBD2 matching 9 bases. CDR1 LNHDA and CDR2 SQIVND come from the germline V gene (reference sequence). The CDR3 has 15 residues. With 3 bases clipped from V and 6 bases from J, the junction kept 6 bases outside the gene matches. The CDR3 sequence: CASSMRAGGGNEQFF. CDR3 DNA sequence: TGTGCCAGTAGTATGCGTGCGGGAGGGGGCAATGAGCAGTTCTTC.

The genes are TRBV7-9 and TRBJ2-2, with 8 positions matching TRBD1. The V gene's germline CDR1 is SEHNR and CDR2 FQNEAQ (reference sequence). V lost 4 bases to trimming and J lost 2 bases; unmatched junction nucleotides: 3. CDR3 size: 15 residues. In DNA, the CDR3 is TGTGCCAGCAGCTCAGGACAGGGTAACACCGGGGAGCTGTTTTTT. Residues: CASSSGQGNTGELFF. The full variable domain, in which reference TRBV7-9 and TRBJ2-2 provide the parts outside the CDR3, is DTGVSQNPRHKITKRGQNVTFRCDPISEHNRLYWYRQTLGQGPEFLTYFQNEAQLEKSRLLSDRFSAERPKGSFSTLEIQRTEQGDSAMYLCASSSGQGNTGELFFGEGSRLTVL.

This chain connects TRBV2 to TRBJ1-1, with TRBD1 as a possible D gene (5 bases). CDR3 length equals 12 residues. Trimming removed 4 bases at V and 7 bases at J, with 10 bases between. CDR1 and CDR2 from the germline V gene are SNHLY and FYNNEI. The CDR3 region is CASSGRGVEAFF. The CDR3 DNA reads TGTGCCAGCAGTGGTCGAGGGGTTGAAGCTTTCTTT.

The genes are TRBV19 and TRBJ2-2; a possible D gene is TRBD1 (7 bases). CDR1 and CDR2 from the germline V gene are LNHDA and SQIVND (reference sequence). This CDR3 is built from 16 residues. Trimming stripped 6 bases from V and 2 bases from J, with 16 bases between. CDR3 DNA: TGTGCCAGTAGACAGGAGGGGGCTCTTAACACCGGGGAGCTGTTTTTT. It specifies CASRQEGALNTGELFF.

V gene TRBV15 combines with J gene TRBJ1-5; the D gene is possibly TRBD1 (5 bases). CDR1 is LNHNV and CDR2 is YYDKDF in the germline V gene (reference sequence). CDR3 length: 15 amino acids. Trimming stripped 0 bases from V and 2 bases from J, with 8 bases between. CDR3 nucleotide sequence: TGTGCCACCAGCAGAGATAAAGGGGGCAATCAGCCCCAGCATTTT. Translation gives CATSRDKGGNQPQHF. Full variable domain (outside the CDR3, taken from reference TRBV15 and TRBJ1-5): DAMVIQNPRYQVTQFGKPVTLSCSQTLNHNVMYWYQQKSSQAPKLLFHYYDKDFNNEADTPDNFQSRRPNTSFCFLDIRSPGLGDTAMYLCATSRDKGGNQPQHFGDGTRLSIL.

The V and J genes are TRBV7-2 and TRBJ2-7; the D is unclear. The germline V gene encodes CDR1 SGHTA and CDR2 FQGNSA. The CDR3 has 16 amino acids. V dropped 1 base and J dropped 4 bases, with 17 bases sitting between them. The CDR3 region has the DNA TGTGCCAGCAGCTTAGGGGTGGGAAACGTACCTTACGAGCAGTACTTC. It encodes CASSLGVGNVPYEQYF.

Here the CDR3 DNA reads TGTGCCAGCAGCTTGTCAGGGGGCACAGATACGCAGTATTTT. This encodes CASSLSGGTDTQYF. This chain connects TRBV5-6 to TRBJ2-3; TRBD1 might be the D (6 bases). Germline lookup yields CDR1 SGHDT and CDR2 YYEEEE. The CDR3 loop spans 14 amino acids. Trimming stripped 1 base from V and 1 base from J, with 7 bases between.

This chain joins TRBV19 and TRBJ2-5; the D gene is possibly TRBD2 (5 bases). V was clipped by 4 bases and J by 2 bases, with 11 bases between them. The CDR3 covers 14 residues. Germline loops: CDR1 LNHDA, CDR2 SQIVND (reference sequence). CDR3 amino acids: CASSTAGIQETQYF. The CDR3 region has the DNA TGTGCCAGTAGTACCGCCGGGATTCAAGAGACCCAGTACTTC.

V usage is TRBV20-1 and J usage is TRBJ2-1, with no clear D. Deletions cut 6 bases from V and 6 bases from J, with 3 bases between. The CDR3 totals 9 residues. Germline CDR1 DFQATT, CDR2 SNEGSKA (reference sequence). CDR3 DNA sequence: TGCAGTGCGAGCAATGAGCAGTTCTTC. Encoded protein: CSASNEQFF.

This clone was detected only once. This chain uses TRBV4-2 with TRBJ2-7; TRBD2 aligns across 7 bases. The CDR3 is 13 residues long. In germline, CDR1 is LGHNA, CDR2 YNFKEQ. V gave up 3 bases and J gave up 4 bases; unmatched junction bases: 3. This chain's CDR3 is CASSQERGYEQYF. CDR3 in DNA: TGTGCCAGCAGCCAGGAGCGGGGATACGAGCAGTACTTC.

J is TRBJ2-3 and V is TRBV18; 10 bases agree with TRBD2. Germline V CDR1 and CDR2: KGHSH, LQKENI. V dropped 4 bases and J dropped 3; count of bases not matched to a gene: 10. The CDR3 runs 17 residues. CDR3 sequence reads: CASSQLPGTSETDTQYF. CDR3 in DNA: TGTGCCAGCTCACAGCTGCCGGGGACTAGCGAAACAGATACGCAGTATTTT.

This clone was detected many times. J is TRBJ2-7 and V is TRBV30; 9 bases agree with TRBD1. V trimming: 3 bases; J trimming: 4 bases; junction bases outside the gene matches: 10. CDR3 length: 15 residues. Germline V CDR1 and CDR2: GTSNPN, SVGIG (reference sequence). The CDR3 loop is CAWSPGTGKTYEQYF. The CDR3 bases are TGTGCCTGGAGCCCTGGGACAGGGAAGACTTACGAGCAGTACTTC.

The chain combines TRBV6-1 with TRBJ1-2; D remains unclear. The CDR3 has 15 residues. Germline loops: CDR1 MNHNS, CDR2 SASEGT. The V end was cut by 2 bases, the J end by 1 base, with 11 bases between. The CDR3 nucleotides read TGTGCCAGCAGTGAACAGCGGTGGGATAACTATGGCTACACCTTC. It encodes CASSEQRWDNYGYTF.

V is TRBV19 and J is TRBJ1-5; 9 bases are shared with TRBD1. CDR3 length: 16 residues. V lost 3 bases, J lost 13 bases, and 16 bases stayed unmatched. Germline V gene lookup returns CDR1 LNHDA and CDR2 SQIVND (reference sequence). CDR3 protein: CASSIGRRQGGQSQHF. DNA for the CDR3: TGTGCCAGTAGTATCGGTCGGAGACAGGGGGGGCAGTCACAGCATTTT.

The genes are TRBV6-5 and TRBJ2-7; D ambiguous. Trimming took 4 bases from V and 0 from J, leaving 7 bases between them. This CDR3 contains 13 residues. The V gene's germline CDR1 is MNHEY and CDR2 SVGAGI. Here the CDR3 DNA reads TGTGCCAGCAGTTCTCCCCTCTCCTACGAGCAGTACTTC. It specifies CASSSPLSYEQYF.

The V call is TRBV4-1, the J call TRBJ1-2; D unclear. Germline V gives CDR1 MGHRA, CDR2 YSYEKL. Trimming stripped 0 bases from V and 2 bases from J, with 4 bases between. The CDR3 is made up of 13 amino acids. CDR3 region: CASSQEFNYGYTF. The CDR3 bases are TGCGCCAGCAGCCAAGAATTCAACTATGGCTACACCTTC.

The CDR3 is CASSLVGGRGLAPYNEQFF. As DNA, the CDR3 is TGTGCCAGCAGCTTGGTCGGGGGACGGGGACTAGCACCCTACAATGAGCAGTTCTTC. The V call is TRBV5-4, the J call TRBJ2-1, with 9 nucleotides matching TRBD2. V dropped 0 bases and J dropped 2; count of bases not matched to a gene: 12. The germline gives CDR1 SGHNT, CDR2 YYREEE (reference sequence). The CDR3 loop spans 19 amino acids.

The chain links TRBV2 to TRBJ2-2; the D gene is possibly TRBD2 (5 bases). Germline V gene data show CDR1 as SNHLY and CDR2 as FYNNEI. This CDR3 comprises 14 residues. V was cut by 4 bases and J by 4 bases, with 10 bases left in between. The DNA of the CDR3 is TGTGCCAGCAGTGCCGTTGGGAGCACCGGGGAGCTGTTTTTT. Translating it yields CASSAVGSTGELFF.